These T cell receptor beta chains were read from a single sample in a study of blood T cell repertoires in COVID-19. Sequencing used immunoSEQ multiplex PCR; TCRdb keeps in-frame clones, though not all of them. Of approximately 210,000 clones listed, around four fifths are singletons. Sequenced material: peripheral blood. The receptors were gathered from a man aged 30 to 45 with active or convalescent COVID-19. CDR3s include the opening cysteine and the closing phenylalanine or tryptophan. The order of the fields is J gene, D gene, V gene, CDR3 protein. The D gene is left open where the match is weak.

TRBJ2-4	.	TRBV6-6	CASSQMGRGWKNIQYF
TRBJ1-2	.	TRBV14	CASSQARNYGYTF
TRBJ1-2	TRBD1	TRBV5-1	CASSLRTGGSNGYTF
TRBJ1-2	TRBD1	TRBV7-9	CASSLGGQAGYTF
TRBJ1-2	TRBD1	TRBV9	CASSVAGQGQYYGYTF
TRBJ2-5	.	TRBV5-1	CASSLGAGETQYF
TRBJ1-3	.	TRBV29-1	CSVAGRPGNTIYF
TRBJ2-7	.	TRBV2	CASTSLRSYEQYF
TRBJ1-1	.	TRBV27	CASSSSTGLNTEAFF
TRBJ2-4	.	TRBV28	CASSGGQRLNIQYF
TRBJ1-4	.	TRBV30	CASRLGGEKLFF
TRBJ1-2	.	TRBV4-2	CASSQEGGSIYGYTF
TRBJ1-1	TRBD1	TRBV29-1	CSATDRAGAEAFF
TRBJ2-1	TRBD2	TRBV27	CASSLGLAEFNEQFF
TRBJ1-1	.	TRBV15	CATSREAENTEAFF
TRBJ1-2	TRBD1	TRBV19	CASSRGTVDYGYTF
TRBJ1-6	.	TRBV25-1	CASSETRTNSPLHF
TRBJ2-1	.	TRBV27	CASSPLGGLRQFF
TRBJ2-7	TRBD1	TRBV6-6	CASSYAPGQPQQYF
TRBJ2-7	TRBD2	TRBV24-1	CATSEGSSGYYEQYF